What follows is one T cell receptor (beta chain) and its context. Enrolled during active infection, Seattle patients were then followed longitudinally. This record belongs to a study of blood T cell repertoires in COVID-19. Background on the study: From the United States, Italy and Spain came samples of acute and convalescent COVID-19. Sources were T cells, B-cell-depleted T cells, or PBMCs; the material itself was cDNA or gDNA.

The CDR3 loop spans 17 amino acids. Germline V lookup: CDR1 MNHNY, CDR2 SVGAGI (reference sequence). Trimming removed 8 bases at V and 2 bases at J, with 24 bases between. In the authors' workflow: Counts of nucleated cells, estimated from reference gene primer amplification, were obtained. Sequencing was performed with immunoSEQ multiplex PCR; in TCRdb, only in-frame clones are kept and a portion is missing. The D gene and trimming were derived from the DNA, and the V and J assignments and clone size from that table. The repertoire consists of around 120,000 clones, with around 87% occurring once and the leading ten covering roughly 4%.

The rearrangement joins TRBV6-6 to TRBJ1-2; D perhaps matches TRBD1 (5 bases). Sequencing used peripheral blood. This TCR derives from a woman aged 55-69 years with COVID-19, enrolled during active disease. CDR3 sequence (DNA): TGTGCCAGCGGTCTAGGCTTGACGGACAAGAGGAACTATGGCTACACCTTC. Translated, it gives CASGLGLTDKRNYGYTF.